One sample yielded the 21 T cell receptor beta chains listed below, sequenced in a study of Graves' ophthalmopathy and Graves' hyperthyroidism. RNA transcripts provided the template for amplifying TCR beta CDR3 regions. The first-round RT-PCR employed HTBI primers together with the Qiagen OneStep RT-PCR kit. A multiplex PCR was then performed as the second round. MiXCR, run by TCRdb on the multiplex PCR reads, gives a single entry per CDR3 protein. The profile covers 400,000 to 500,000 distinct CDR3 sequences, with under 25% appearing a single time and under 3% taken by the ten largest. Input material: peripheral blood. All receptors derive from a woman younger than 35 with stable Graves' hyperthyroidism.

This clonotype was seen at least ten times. This CDR3 is CAIMLSQHTEAFF. The CDR3 coding sequence is TGTGCCATCATGCTGTCCCAGCACACTGAAGCTTTCTTT. The V call is TRBV10-3, the J call TRBJ1-1; D unclear. V was trimmed by 7 bases and J by 3 bases, leaving 12 bases between them. Germline V gene sequence: CDR1 ENHRY, CDR2 SYGVKD. The CDR3 runs to 13 residues.

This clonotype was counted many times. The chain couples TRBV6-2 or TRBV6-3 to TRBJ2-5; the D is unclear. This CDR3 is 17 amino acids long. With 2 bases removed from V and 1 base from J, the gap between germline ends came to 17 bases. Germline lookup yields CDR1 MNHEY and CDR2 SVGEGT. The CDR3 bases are TGTGCCAGCAGTTACGCCAGGCAAAGGAGCTTCCAAGAGACCCAGTACTTC. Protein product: CASSYARQRSFQETQYF.

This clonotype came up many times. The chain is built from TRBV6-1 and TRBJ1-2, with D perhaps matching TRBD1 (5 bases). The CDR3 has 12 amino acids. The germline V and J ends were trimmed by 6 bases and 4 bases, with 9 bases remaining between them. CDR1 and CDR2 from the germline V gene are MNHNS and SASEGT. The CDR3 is CASRQASYGYTF. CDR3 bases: TGTGCCAGCAGACAGGCGTCCTATGGCTACACCTTC.

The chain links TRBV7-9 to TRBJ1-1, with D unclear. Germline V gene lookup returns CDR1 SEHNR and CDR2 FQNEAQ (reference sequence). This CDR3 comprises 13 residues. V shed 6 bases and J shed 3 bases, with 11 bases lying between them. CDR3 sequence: CASRYPMDTEAFF. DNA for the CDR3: TGTGCCAGCAGATACCCCATGGACACTGAAGCTTTCTTT.

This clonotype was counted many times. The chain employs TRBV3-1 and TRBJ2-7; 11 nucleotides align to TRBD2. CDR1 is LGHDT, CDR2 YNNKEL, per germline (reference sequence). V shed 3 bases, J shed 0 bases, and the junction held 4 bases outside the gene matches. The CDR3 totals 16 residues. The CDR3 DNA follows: TGTGCCAGCAGCCACCCGGGACTAGCGGCCTCCTACGAGCAGTACTTC. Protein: CASSHPGLAASYEQYF.

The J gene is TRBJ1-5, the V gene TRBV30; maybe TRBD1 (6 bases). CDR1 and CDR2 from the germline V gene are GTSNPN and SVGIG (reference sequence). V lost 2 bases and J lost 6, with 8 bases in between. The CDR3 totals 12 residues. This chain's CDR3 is CAWSQGGQPQHF. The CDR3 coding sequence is TGTGCCTGGAGTCAAGGGGGTCAGCCCCAGCATTTT.

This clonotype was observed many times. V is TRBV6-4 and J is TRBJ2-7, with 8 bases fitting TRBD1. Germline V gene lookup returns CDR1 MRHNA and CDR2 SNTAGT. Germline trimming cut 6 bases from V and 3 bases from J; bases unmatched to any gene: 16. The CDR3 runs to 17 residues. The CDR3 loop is CASRPDRGVTRVYEQYF. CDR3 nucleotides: TGTGCCAGCAGACCCGACAGGGGAGTCACCCGAGTCTACGAGCAGTACTTC.

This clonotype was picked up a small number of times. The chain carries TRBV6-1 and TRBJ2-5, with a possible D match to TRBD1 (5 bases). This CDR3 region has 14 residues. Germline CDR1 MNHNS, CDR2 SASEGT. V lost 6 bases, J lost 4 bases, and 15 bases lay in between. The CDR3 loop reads CASSWAQGPETQYF. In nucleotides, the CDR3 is TGTGCCAGCAGCTGGGCGCAGGGTCCAGAGACCCAGTACTTC.

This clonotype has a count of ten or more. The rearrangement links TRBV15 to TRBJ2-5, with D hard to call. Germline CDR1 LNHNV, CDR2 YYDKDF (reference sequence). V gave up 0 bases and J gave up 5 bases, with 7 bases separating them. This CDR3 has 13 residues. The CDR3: CATSRDMVETQYF. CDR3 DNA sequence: TGTGCCACCAGCAGAGATATGGTGGAGACCCAGTACTTC.

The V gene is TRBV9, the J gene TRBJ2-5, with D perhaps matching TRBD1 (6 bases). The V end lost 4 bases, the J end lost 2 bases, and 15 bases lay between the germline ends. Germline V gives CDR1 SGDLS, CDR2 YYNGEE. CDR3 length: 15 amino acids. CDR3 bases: TGTGCCAGCAGCCTCGGACAGACGGGACAAGAGACCCAGTACTTC. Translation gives CASSLGQTGQETQYF.

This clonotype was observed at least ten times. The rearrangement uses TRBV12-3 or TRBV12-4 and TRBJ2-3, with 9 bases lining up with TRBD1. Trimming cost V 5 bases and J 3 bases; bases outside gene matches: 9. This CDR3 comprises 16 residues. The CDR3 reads CASSTDGDRETDTQYF. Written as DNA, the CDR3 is TGTGCCAGCAGTACTGATGGGGACAGGGAAACAGATACGCAGTATTTT.

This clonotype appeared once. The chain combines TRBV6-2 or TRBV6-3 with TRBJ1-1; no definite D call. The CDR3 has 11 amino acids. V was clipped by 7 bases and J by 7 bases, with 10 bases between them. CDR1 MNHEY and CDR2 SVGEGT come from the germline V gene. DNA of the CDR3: TGTGCCAGCACGACCGCAGATGAAGCTTTCTTT. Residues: CASTTADEAFF.

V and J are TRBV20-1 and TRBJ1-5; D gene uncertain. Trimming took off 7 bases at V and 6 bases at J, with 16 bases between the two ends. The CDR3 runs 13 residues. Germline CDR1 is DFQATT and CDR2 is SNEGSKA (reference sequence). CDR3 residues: CSVGRKITQPQHF. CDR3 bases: TGCAGTGTCGGCAGGAAAATAACTCAGCCCCAGCATTTT.

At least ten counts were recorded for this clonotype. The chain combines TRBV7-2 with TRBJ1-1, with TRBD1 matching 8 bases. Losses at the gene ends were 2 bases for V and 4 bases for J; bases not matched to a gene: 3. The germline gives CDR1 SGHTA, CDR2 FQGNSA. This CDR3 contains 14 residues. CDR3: CASSLNRGGTEAFF. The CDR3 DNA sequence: TGTGCCAGCAGCTTAAACAGGGGGGGCACTGAAGCTTTCTTT.

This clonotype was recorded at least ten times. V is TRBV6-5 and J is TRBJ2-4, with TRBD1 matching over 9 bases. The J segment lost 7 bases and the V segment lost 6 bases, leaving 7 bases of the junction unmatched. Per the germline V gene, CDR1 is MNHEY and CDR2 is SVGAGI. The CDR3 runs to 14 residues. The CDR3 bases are TGTGCCAGCAGGGGGGACAGGGATAGGAACATTCAGTACTTC. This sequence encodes CASRGDRDRNIQYF.

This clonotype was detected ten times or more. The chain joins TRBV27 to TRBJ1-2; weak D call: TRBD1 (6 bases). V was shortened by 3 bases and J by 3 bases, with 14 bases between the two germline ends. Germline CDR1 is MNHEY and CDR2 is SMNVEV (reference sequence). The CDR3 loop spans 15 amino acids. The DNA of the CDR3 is TGTGCCAGCAGTTTCCGCCGGACAGCGTACTATGGCTACACCTTC. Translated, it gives CASSFRRTAYYGYTF.

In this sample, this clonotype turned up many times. The CDR3 coding sequence is TGTGCCAGCAGCTTAGTTCCGGGAGGAGGGGTCGGCACTGAAGCTTTCTTT. Its protein product is CASSLVPGGGVGTEAFF. This chain joins TRBV11-2 and TRBJ1-1, with D possibly being TRBD1 (5 bases). Trimming cost V 1 base and J 4 bases, with 19 bases left between them. Germline loops: CDR1 SGHAT, CDR2 FQNNGV. This CDR3 spans 17 amino acids.

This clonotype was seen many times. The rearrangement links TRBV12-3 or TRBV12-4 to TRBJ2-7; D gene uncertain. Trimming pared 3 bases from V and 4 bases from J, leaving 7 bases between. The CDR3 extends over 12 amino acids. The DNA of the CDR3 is TGTGCCAGCAGTTTCGACGGGTACGAGCAGTACTTC. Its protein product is CASSFDGYEQYF.

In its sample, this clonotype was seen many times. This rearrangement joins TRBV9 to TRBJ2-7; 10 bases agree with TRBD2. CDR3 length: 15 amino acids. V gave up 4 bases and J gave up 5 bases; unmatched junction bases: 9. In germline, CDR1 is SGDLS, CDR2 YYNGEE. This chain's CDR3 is CASSPRAGGSHEQYF. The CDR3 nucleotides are TGTGCCAGCAGCCCGCGAGCGGGAGGGTCCCACGAGCAGTACTTC.

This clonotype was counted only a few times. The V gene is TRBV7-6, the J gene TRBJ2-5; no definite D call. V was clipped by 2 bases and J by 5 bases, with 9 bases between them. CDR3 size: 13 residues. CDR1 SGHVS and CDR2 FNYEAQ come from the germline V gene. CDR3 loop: CASSLNAWETQYF. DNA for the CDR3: TGTGCCAGCAGCTTAAACGCGTGGGAGACCCAGTACTTC.

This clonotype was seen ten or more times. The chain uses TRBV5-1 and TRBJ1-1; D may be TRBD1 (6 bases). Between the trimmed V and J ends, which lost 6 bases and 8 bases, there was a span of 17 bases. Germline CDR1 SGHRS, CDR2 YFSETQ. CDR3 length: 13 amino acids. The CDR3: CASTHGQTAEAFF. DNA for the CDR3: TGCGCCAGCACCCACGGACAGACTGCAGAAGCTTTCTTT.